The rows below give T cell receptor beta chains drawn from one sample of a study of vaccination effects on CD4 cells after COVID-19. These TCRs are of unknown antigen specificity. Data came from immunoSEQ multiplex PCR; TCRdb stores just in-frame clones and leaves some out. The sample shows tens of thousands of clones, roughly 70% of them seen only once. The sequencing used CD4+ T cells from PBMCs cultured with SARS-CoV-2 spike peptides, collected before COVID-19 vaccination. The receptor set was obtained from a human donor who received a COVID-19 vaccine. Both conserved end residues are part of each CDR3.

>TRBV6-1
CASSEEGTGTRKLFF
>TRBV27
CASSLESSYNSPLHF
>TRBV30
CAWRYGSTDTQYF
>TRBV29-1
CSVGGGANTGELFF
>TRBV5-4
CASSLQGTNYGYTF
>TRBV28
CASSFGQGLGYTF
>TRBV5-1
CASSLIPWENTEAFF
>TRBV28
CASIEGRGGTDTQYF
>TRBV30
CAWKERLWASSYNSPLHF
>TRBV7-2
CASSFHGQGGVGAFF
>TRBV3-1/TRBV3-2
CASSQGHNEQFF
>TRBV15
CATSRDRGGTEAFF
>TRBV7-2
CASSPPMYGYTF
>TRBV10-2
CASSPPDFYYGYTF
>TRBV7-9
CASSLGLGDRETQYF
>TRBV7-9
CASSLAVGAGANVLTF
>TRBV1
CTSSPRDRGGEETQYF
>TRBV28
CASSLRVAAEGYTF
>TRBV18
CASSTQGTSYEQYF
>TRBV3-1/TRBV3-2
CASSQDYGTSGRVQFF
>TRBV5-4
CASGSDRWNTGELFF
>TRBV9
CASSPTAEVNYGYTF
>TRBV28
CASSRGHTREAQYF
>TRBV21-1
CASSKVIIKKGLGQPQHF
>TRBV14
CASSRDSYYGYTF
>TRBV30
CAWSAMGLAGNEQFF
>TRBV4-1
CASSQDGLGRRGGYTF
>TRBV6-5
CASSPRSQNNSPLHF
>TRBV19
CASSKARTMNTEAFF